These 13 T cell receptor beta chains were all obtained from the same sample, sequenced in a study of cytomegalovirus exposure and HLA in healthy donors listed by TCRdb under 2017. Library generation was performed with the immunoSEQ multiplex PCR assay. The multiplex PCR relied on a mix of 60 forward primers for TCR Vbeta segments and 13 reverse primers for TCR Jbeta segments. The table was pulled from immuneACCESS by TCRdb, which kept in-frame rearrangements only. Such tables lose some clones; where checked, under half of the loss comes from unresolved V genes, and the rest has no known cause. The sample table records 150,000 to 200,000 clones; around 80% of these occur just once. The top ten clones comprise around 1.4% of the sample. Material: PBMCs. The receptors originated from a girl aged 5-17 years in good health and CMV-seropositive.

The chain employs TRBV30 and TRBJ2-7, with a weak D call TRBD1 (5 bases). The CDR3 covers 15 residues. CDR1 is GTSNPN, CDR2 SVGIG, per germline (reference sequence). Trimming took off 3 bases at V and 0 bases at J, with 15 bases between the two ends. The chain's CDR3 is CAWRTELKSSYEQYF. The CDR3 DNA reads TGTGCCTGGAGGACAGAGTTAAAGAGCTCCTACGAGCAGTACTTC.

This chain connects TRBV6-6 to TRBJ1-5; D is perhaps TRBD1 (6 bases). With 2 bases removed from V and 7 bases from J, the gap between germline ends came to 18 bases. Germline V gives CDR1 MNHNY, CDR2 SVGAGI (reference sequence). This CDR3 contains 16 residues. The CDR3 DNA is TGTGCCAGCAGTTACAAAGCCCTCCTCAGGGGCCAGCCCCAGCATTTT. As protein: CASSYKALLRGQPQHF.

This chain joins TRBV4-1 and TRBJ1-2, with a possible D match to TRBD1 (6 bases). The V and J ends lost 4 bases and 5 bases respectively, with 17 bases between them. CDR1 MGHRA and CDR2 YSYEKL come from the germline V gene. This CDR3 has 15 residues. The CDR3 DNA reads as TGCGCCAGCAGCCGTCCCGGGACACTTTTTTATGGCTACACCTTC. This gives the protein CASSRPGTLFYGYTF.

The chain links TRBV11-2 to TRBJ1-4; weak D call: TRBD1 (5 bases). CDR1 and CDR2 from the germline V gene are SGHAT and FQNNGV. The CDR3 is 14 residues long. Trimming shortened V by 5 bases and J by 8 bases, and 15 bases separated the two germline ends. The CDR3 DNA sequence: TGTGCCAGCAGCCACGAGGACATCGAAGAAAAACTGTTTTTT. This codes for CASSHEDIEEKLFF.

This clone was seen only a few times. This chain connects TRBV19 to TRBJ2-2; D gene uncertain. The CDR3 is made up of 13 amino acids. The germline CDR1 and CDR2 sequences are LNHDA and SQIVND (reference sequence). The V end lost 9 bases, the J end lost 0 bases, and 8 bases lay between the germline ends. CDR3 DNA sequence: TGTGCCAGAAAACAGACGAACACCGGGGAGCTGTTTTTT. Protein sequence: CARKQTNTGELFF.

V gene TRBV25-1 combines with J gene TRBJ1-2; D might be TRBD1 (6 bases). V shed 0 bases and J shed 6 bases, with 11 bases lying between them. The germline V gene encodes CDR1 MGHDK and CDR2 SYGVNS. CDR3 length equals 14 residues. The CDR3 region is CASSEYLTGDGYTF. The CDR3 DNA reads TGTGCCAGCAGTGAATATTTGACAGGCGATGGCTACACCTTC.

The chain uses TRBV7-9 and TRBJ2-3; D gene ambiguous. Trimming shortened V by 5 bases and J by 9 bases, and 18 bases separated the two germline ends. The CDR3 has 14 residues. Per the germline V gene, CDR1 is SEHNR and CDR2 is FQNEAQ (reference sequence). CDR3 DNA: TGTGCCAGCAGCCTAAATCTCCCCACGTCGACGCAGTATTTT. It specifies CASSLNLPTSTQYF. The full variable domain, in which reference TRBV7-9 and TRBJ2-3 provide the parts outside the CDR3, is DTGVSQNPRHKITKRGQNVTFRCDPISEHNRLYWYRQTLGQGPEFLTYFQNEAQLEKSRLLSDRFSAERPKGSFSTLEIQRTEQGDSAMYLCASSLNLPTSTQYFGPGTRLTVL.

V usage is TRBV2 and J usage is TRBJ2-2; 7 bases align to TRBD2. V was pared by 6 bases and J by 5 bases, with 6 bases of the junction left unmatched. The CDR3 spans 14 residues. Germline V gives CDR1 SNHLY, CDR2 FYNNEI. In DNA form, the CDR3 reads TGTGCCAGCAGCGGGGGGAAAGGTACCGGGGAGCTGTTTTTT. It yields the protein CASSGGKGTGELFF.

V is TRBV6-1 and J is TRBJ1-5, with D unclear. V gave up 2 bases and J gave up 0 bases, with 11 bases separating them. The germline V gene encodes CDR1 MNHNS and CDR2 SASEGT. The CDR3 length is 16 residues. The CDR3 DNA is TGTGCCAGCAGTGAAAACGGGGTAGATAGCAATCAGCCCCAGCATTTT. Translation gives CASSENGVDSNQPQHF.

This chain connects TRBV30 to TRBJ1-1; D remains ambiguous. The V end was cut by 3 bases, the J end by 4 bases, with 6 bases between. There are 11 residues in the CDR3. Germline V gene lookup returns CDR1 GTSNPN and CDR2 SVGIG (reference sequence). The DNA for the CDR3 is TGTGCCTGGAGCGAGCGCACTGAAGCTTTCTTT. Translated, it gives CAWSERTEAFF.

This clone came up once. This chain joins TRBV30 and TRBJ1-6, with D possibly being TRBD1 (5 bases). Germline V gene sequence: CDR1 GTSNPN, CDR2 SVGIG (reference sequence). This CDR3 region has 13 residues. V lost 8 bases and J 10 bases, leaving 18 bases between the germline ends. CDR3 residues: CAGNRGSRSPLHF. The CDR3 nucleotides are TGTGCCGGAAATAGGGGCTCGAGATCACCCCTCCACTTT.

This chain connects TRBV6-5 to TRBJ2-7; 9 bases agree with TRBD2. V gave up 5 bases and J gave up 7 bases; unmatched junction bases: 9. The CDR3 is made up of 14 amino acids. Germline assignment: CDR1 MNHEY and CDR2 SVGAGI. The CDR3 protein is CASSPHGTSWEQYF. The CDR3 DNA reads TGTGCCAGCAGTCCACATGGGACTAGCTGGGAGCAGTACTTC.

The chain links TRBV5-1 to TRBJ2-3, with a weak D call TRBD2 (5 bases). The V end was cut by 6 bases, the J end by 0 bases, with 14 bases between. The germline gives CDR1 SGHRS, CDR2 YFSETQ. The CDR3 covers 15 residues. This chain's CDR3 is CASTETGGSTDTQYF. CDR3 DNA: TGCGCCAGCACCGAAACTGGCGGGAGCACAGATACGCAGTATTTT.